These T cell receptor beta chains were read from a single sample in a study of PD-L1 blockade in urothelial cancer. Profiling relied on immunoSEQ multiplex PCR, and the TCRdb table lists in-frame clones only, not all of them. This repertoire shows about 50,000 clones, more than 70% found once; its top ten account for 20% to 25%. The material was PBMCs, obtained around atezolizumab (anti-PD-L1) treatment. The receptors stem from a man in his fifties or sixties with urothelial cancer. Each CDR3 is given with its conserved first and last residue. D genes are given only for firm matches. Size is stated for part of the rows, as once, few or many counts, or as a class when the clone is expanded.

len	d_gene	v_gene	j_gene	abundance	CDR3nt	CDR3aa
15	.	TRBV5-6	TRBJ2-3	.	TGTGCCAGCAGTCGCGCCTCCAGGAGCACAGATACGCAGTATTTT	CASSRASRSTDTQYF
15	TRBD1	TRBV9	TRBJ1-2	.	TGTGCCAGCAGCGCGGGGGACAGGGTAGACTATGGCTACACCTTC	CASSAGDRVDYGYTF
16	TRBD1	TRBV13	TRBJ2-1	.	TGTGCCAGCAGCCTCTCGACAGGGAGCTCCTACAATGAGCAGTTCTTC	CASSLSTGSSYNEQFF
14	TRBD1	TRBV7-2	TRBJ1-1	.	TGTGCCAGCAGGACAGGGGGGGCGCAGACTGAAGCTTTCTTT	CASRTGGAQTEAFF
13	.	TRBV9	TRBJ1-1	once	TGTGCCAGCAGCGCCACTGGGAACACTGAAGCTTTCTTT	CASSATGNTEAFF
15	TRBD1	TRBV5-1	TRBJ1-1	.	TGCGCCAGCAGCTTGGTGGGCTCAGGGGGCACTGAAGCTTTCTTT	CASSLVGSGGTEAFF
15	TRBD2	TRBV5-4	TRBJ2-7	.	TGTGCCAGCAGCTTGGTGGGAGGGGTATCCTACGAGCAGTACTTC	CASSLVGGVSYEQYF
15	.	TRBV4-3	TRBJ2-3	few	TGCGCCAGCAGCCAAGATAGTAGGAGTACAGATACGCAGTATTTT	CASSQDSRSTDTQYF
15	TRBD2	TRBV5-5	TRBJ2-7	.	TGTGCCAGCAGCCTCGGGCCGGGGGGGACCTACGAGCAGTACTTC	CASSLGPGGTYEQYF
17	.	TRBV9	TRBJ2-3	.	TGTGCCAGCAGCGCCCCCGACGGACAGGGAGGGACAGATACGCAGTATTTT	CASSAPDGQGGTDTQYF
13	.	TRBV18	TRBJ1-1	once	TGTGCCAGCTCAATTGACAGGAACACTGAAGCTTTCTTT	CASSIDRNTEAFF
15	TRBD1	TRBV6-5	TRBJ1-4	.	TGTGCCAGCAGGTACAGGGGGCTTAGATCGGAAAAACTGTTTTTT	CASRYRGLRSEKLFF
11	.	TRBV9	TRBJ1-6	few	TGTGCCAGCAGCCTTGGGAGGTTCCTCCACTTT	CASSLGRFLHF
17	.	TRBV4-3	TRBJ1-5	.	TGCGCCAGCAGCCAAGAGCTGGCGGGTCAAGAGAATCAGCCCCAGCATTTT	CASSQELAGQENQPQHF
16	TRBD1	TRBV27	TRBJ2-1	.	TGTGCCAGCAGTTACCCCGGACAGGGGGCGCGTAATGAGCAGTTCTTC	CASSYPGQGARNEQFF
17	TRBD1	TRBV5-5	TRBJ1-5	.	TGTGCCAGCAGCTCCGAACCGCGACAGGGATCCAATCAGCCCCAGCATTTT	CASSSEPRQGSNQPQHF
16	.	TRBV5-5	TRBJ2-2	.	TGTGCCAGCAGCTTGGGGCCAACCGCGAACACCGGGGAGCTGTTTTTT	CASSLGPTANTGELFF
14	.	TRBV9	TRBJ1-1	.	TGTGCCAGCAGCGTGACGGGTCACGGCACTGAAGCTTTCTTT	CASSVTGHGTEAFF
13	.	TRBV2	TRBJ2-7	.	TGTGCCAGCAGCTGGACAGACTCCTACGAGCAGTACTTC	CASSWTDSYEQYF
15	TRBD1	TRBV5-1	TRBJ2-5	.	TGCGCCAGCAGCTGGGGGACAGGGGGACAAGAGACCCAGTACTTC	CASSWGTGGQETQYF
17	TRBD1	TRBV10-2	TRBJ2-7	.	TGCGCCAGCAGTGAGTACGGGGGACAGGTTATACCCTACGAGCAGTACTTC	CASSEYGGQVIPYEQYF
14	.	TRBV5-1	TRBJ1-1	.	TGCGCCAGCACCCTTGGACTCGTGAACACTGAAGCTTTCTTT	CASTLGLVNTEAFF
12	TRBD1	TRBV29-1	TRBJ1-2	.	TGCAGCGTTGTGGGGACAGGGCTTGGCTACACCTTC	CSVVGTGLGYTF
15	.	TRBV27	TRBJ2-7	.	TGTGCCAGCAGTTTATCGGGACACCCCTGGGACGAGCAGTACTTC	CASSLSGHPWDEQYF
15	.	TRBV5-8	TRBJ1-2	.	TGTGCCAGCAGACAAGACAGTGGGGTTGGGTATGGCTACACCTTC	CASRQDSGVGYGYTF
14	.	TRBV14	TRBJ1-1	.	TGTGCCAGCAGCCGAGCACAGGGCGGCACTGAAGCTTTCTTT	CASSRAQGGTEAFF
15	TRBD2	TRBV6-5	TRBJ2-1	.	TGTGCCAGCAGACTAGCGGGGGGGGTATACAATGAGCAGTTCTTC	CASRLAGGVYNEQFF
14	.	TRBV5-1	TRBJ1-5	.	TGCGCCAGCAGCCGAGGGGGGGCAGGTCAGCCCCAGCATTTT	CASSRGGAGQPQHF
11	.	TRBV7-2	TRBJ2-7	.	TGTGCCAGCGGACAGACCTACGAGCAGTACTTC	CASGQTYEQYF
15	.	TRBV11-2	TRBJ2-1	.	TGTGCCAGCAGCTTGGGGGAGGTTCATGGGGGTGAGCAGTTCTTC	CASSLGEVHGGEQFF
15	.	TRBV19	TRBJ2-7	once	TGTGCCAGTGCCCGAGTAGCGGTTGGACCCAACGAGCAGTACTTC	CASARVAVGPNEQYF
15	.	TRBV12-5	TRBJ1-2	.	TGTGCTAGTGGTTTGGGACGGCAACTAAACTATGGCTACACCTTC	CASGLGRQLNYGYTF
13	.	TRBV30	TRBJ1-6	.	TGTGCCTGGAGTGCGGGAGAAAATTCACCCCTCCACTTT	CAWSAGENSPLHF
15	.	TRBV30	TRBJ1-2	.	TGTGCCTGGAGCAAGGGGCAAACTTCAAACTATGGCTACACCTTC	CAWSKGQTSNYGYTF
15	TRBD2	TRBV7-9	TRBJ2-1	few	TGTGCCAGCAGCATCAGACTAGCGGGCAGCAATGAGCAGTTCTTC	CASSIRLAGSNEQFF
17	TRBD2	TRBV19	TRBJ2-7	.	TGTGCCAGTAGTACCCGGATAGCGGGAGCGTGGTCCTACGAGCAGTACTTC	CASSTRIAGAWSYEQYF
14	.	TRBV5-1	TRBJ2-7	.	TGCGCCAGCAGCATTAGCGGAGGGGGCGACGAGCAGTACTTC	CASSISGGGDEQYF
18	.	TRBV5-1	TRBJ1-2	.	TGCGCCAGCAGCTTCGGTGGAGGTTCCGGGGCCTCAGGGGATGGCTACACCTTC	CASSFGGGSGASGDGYTF
15	TRBD1	TRBV18	TRBJ2-2	.	TGTGCCAGCTCATCCGGGACAGCGAACACCGGGGAGCTGTTTTTT	CASSSGTANTGELFF
15	TRBD1	TRBV29-1	TRBJ2-3	few	TGCAGCGTTGAAGATCGAGACAGGGGCGCAGATACGCAGTATTTT	CSVEDRDRGADTQYF
17	TRBD1	TRBV9	TRBJ1-1	.	TGTGCCAGCAGCCAGGCCCTCGGGACAGGGAAAGGGACTGAAGCTTTCTTT	CASSQALGTGKGTEAFF
15	.	TRBV6-1	TRBJ1-5	.	TGTGCCAGCAGTGAAATTCGGCGCGGTGTTCAGCCCCAGCATTTT	CASSEIRRGVQPQHF
13	.	TRBV6-1	TRBJ2-3	.	TGTGCCACCTCGGCCCAGGGCACAGATACGCAGTATTTT	CATSAQGTDTQYF
14	.	TRBV18	TRBJ2-2	.	TGTGCCAGCTCACCCACTTCAAAAACCGGGGAGCTGTTTTTT	CASSPTSKTGELFF
14	TRBD1	TRBV4-2	TRBJ2-7	.	TGTGCCAGCAGCCGCCACAGGGGGACCTACGAGCAGTACTTC	CASSRHRGTYEQYF
14	.	TRBV4-2	TRBJ2-2	.	TGTGCCAGCAGCCAAGTCGGACAAACCGGGGAGCTGTTTTTT	CASSQVGQTGELFF
14	.	TRBV5-1	TRBJ1-1	.	TGCGCCAGCAGCTTGGTGGCGGGGAACACTGAAGCTTTCTTT	CASSLVAGNTEAFF
11	.	TRBV11-1	TRBJ1-4	.	TGTGCCAGCAGCTCGTCTGAAAAACTGTTTTTT	CASSSSEKLFF
15	.	TRBV5-6	TRBJ1-2	.	TGTGCCAGCAGCTTTCACAGAATTGCGGGCTATGGCTACACCTTC	CASSFHRIAGYGYTF
15	TRBD1	TRBV5-1	TRBJ1-2	.	TGCGCCAGCAGCAGCCCCGCGGAGGGGGCCTATGGCTACACCTTC	CASSSPAEGAYGYTF
18	TRBD2	TRBV7-3	TRBJ2-3	.	TGTGCCAGCAGCCGGGGACTAGCGGGGGATGCCAGCACAGATACGCAGTATTTT	CASSRGLAGDASTDTQYF
12	TRBD2	TRBV11-3	TRBJ2-1	.	TGTGCCAGCAGCCCACGGACTAGGGAGCAGTTCTTC	CASSPRTREQFF
15	TRBD1	TRBV7-9	TRBJ1-6	few	TGTGCCAGCAGCGGATTGACAGGGGATAATTCACCCCTCCACTTT	CASSGLTGDNSPLHF
15	TRBD1	TRBV27	TRBJ2-7	.	TGTGCCAGCAGTTTTCGACAGGGGGTTTCCTACGAGCAGTACTTC	CASSFRQGVSYEQYF